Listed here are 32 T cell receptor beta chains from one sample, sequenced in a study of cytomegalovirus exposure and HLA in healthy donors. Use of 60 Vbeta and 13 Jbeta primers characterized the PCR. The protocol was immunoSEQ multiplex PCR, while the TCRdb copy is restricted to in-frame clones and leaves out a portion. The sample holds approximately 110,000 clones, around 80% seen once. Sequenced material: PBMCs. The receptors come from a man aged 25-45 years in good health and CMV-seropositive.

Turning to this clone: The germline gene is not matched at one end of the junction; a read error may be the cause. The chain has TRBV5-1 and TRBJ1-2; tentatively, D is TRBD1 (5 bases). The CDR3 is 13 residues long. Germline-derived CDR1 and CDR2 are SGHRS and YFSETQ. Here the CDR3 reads CASSNQGNYGYPF. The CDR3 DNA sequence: TGCGCCAGCTCGAACCAGGGAAACTATGGCTACCCCTTC.

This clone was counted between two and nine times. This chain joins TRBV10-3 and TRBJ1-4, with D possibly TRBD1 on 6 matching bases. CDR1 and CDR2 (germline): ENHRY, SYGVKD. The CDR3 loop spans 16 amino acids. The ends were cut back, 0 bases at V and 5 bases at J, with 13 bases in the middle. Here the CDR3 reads CAISESTGWRNEKLFF. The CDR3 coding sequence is TGTGCCATCAGTGAGTCGACAGGTTGGAGAAATGAAAAACTGTTTTTT.

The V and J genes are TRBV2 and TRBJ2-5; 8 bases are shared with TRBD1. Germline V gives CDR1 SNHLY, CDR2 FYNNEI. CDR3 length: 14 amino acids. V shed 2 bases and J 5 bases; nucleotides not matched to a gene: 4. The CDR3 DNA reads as TGTGCCAGCAGTGAACAGGGGGCGGGGGAGACCCAGTACTTC. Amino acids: CASSEQGAGETQYF.

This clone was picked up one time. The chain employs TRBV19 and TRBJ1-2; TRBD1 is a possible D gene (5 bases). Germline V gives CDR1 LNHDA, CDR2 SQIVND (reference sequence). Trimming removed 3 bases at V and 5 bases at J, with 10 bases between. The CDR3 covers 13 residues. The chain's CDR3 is CASSIWGDYGYTF. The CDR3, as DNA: TGTGCCAGTAGTATCTGGGGGGATTATGGCTACACCTTC.

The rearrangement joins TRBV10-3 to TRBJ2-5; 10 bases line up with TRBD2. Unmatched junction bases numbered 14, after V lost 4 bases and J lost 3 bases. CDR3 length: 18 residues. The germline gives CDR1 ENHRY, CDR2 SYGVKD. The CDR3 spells CAISAQARGLAGEETQYF. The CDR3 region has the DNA TGTGCCATCAGTGCCCAAGCCCGCGGGCTAGCGGGGGAAGAGACCCAGTACTTC.

The CDR3 sequence is CASSLIRGGGYTF. The DNA of the CDR3 is TGTGCCAGCAGCTTAATCAGGGGTGGGGGCTACACCTTC. The rearrangement joins TRBV7-2 to TRBJ1-2, with D maybe TRBD1 (6 bases). Looked up from germline, CDR1 is SGHTA and CDR2 is FQGNSA. The V end lost 2 bases, the J end lost 8 bases, and 12 bases lay between the germline ends. The CDR3 length is 13 residues.

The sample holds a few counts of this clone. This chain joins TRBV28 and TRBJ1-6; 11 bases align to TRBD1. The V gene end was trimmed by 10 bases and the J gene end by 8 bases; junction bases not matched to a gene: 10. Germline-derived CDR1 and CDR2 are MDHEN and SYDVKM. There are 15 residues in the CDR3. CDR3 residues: CAIDSDRGRDSPLHF. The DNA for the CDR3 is TGTGCCATCGATTCGGACAGGGGGCGAGATTCACCCCTCCACTTT.

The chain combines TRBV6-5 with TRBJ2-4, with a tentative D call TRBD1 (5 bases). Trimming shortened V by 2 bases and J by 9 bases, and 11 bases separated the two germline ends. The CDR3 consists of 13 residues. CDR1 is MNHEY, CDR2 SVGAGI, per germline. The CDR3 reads CASSYVPQGIQYF. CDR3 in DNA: TGTGCCAGCAGTTACGTCCCCCAGGGCATTCAGTACTTC.

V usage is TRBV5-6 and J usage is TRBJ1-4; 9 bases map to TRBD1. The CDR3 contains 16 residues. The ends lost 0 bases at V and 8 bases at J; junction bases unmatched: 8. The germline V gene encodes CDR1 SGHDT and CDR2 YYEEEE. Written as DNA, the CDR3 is TGTGCCAGCAGCTTGGGGAACAGGGGGCGCGGGGAAAAACTGTTTTTT. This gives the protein CASSLGNRGRGEKLFF.

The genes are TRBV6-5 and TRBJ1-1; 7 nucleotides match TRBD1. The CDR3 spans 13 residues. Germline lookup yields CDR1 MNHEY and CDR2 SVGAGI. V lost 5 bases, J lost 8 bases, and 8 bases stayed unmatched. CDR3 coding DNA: TGTGCCAGCAGTGTCGACAGGGCCCAGGAAGCTTTCTTT. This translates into CASSVDRAQEAFF.

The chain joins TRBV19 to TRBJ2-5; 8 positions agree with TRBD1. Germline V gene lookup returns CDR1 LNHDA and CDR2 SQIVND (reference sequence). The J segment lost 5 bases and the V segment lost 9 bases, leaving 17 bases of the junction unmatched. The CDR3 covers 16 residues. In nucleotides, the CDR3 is TGTGCCAGCGTTGAGACCGGGACAGGCGGATTGGAGACCCAGTACTTC. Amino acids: CASVETGTGGLETQYF.

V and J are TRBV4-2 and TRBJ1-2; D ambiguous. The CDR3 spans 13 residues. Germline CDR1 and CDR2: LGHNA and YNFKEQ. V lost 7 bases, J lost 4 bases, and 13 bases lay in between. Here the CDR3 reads CASNEAYSYGYTF. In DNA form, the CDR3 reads TGTGCCAGCAACGAGGCTTATTCCTATGGCTACACCTTC.

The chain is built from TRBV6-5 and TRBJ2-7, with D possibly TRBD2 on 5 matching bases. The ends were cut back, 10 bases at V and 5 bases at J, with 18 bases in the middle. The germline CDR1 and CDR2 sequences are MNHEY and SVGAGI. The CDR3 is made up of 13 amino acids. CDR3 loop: CATRGHLNHEQYF. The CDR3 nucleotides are TGTGCCACCCGAGGGCACCTGAATCACGAGCAGTACTTC.

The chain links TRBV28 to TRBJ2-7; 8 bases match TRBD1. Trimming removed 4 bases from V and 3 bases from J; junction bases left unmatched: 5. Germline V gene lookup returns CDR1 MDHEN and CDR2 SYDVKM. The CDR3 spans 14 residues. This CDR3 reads CASSSRTGYYEQYF. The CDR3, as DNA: TGTGCCAGCAGTTCCCGGACAGGGTACTACGAGCAGTACTTC.

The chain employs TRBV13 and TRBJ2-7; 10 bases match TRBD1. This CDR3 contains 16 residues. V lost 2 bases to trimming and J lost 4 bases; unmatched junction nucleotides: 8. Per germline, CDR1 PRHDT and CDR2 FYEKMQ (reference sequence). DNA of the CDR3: TGTGCCAGCAGCTTAAAAGGGTCGGGACAGGGGTACGAGCAGTACTTC. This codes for CASSLKGSGQGYEQYF.

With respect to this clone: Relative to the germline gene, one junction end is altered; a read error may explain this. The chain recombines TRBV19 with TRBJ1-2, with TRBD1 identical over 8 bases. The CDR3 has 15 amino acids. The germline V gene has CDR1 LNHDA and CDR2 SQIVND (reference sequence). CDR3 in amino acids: CASSAGQAFNYGYPF. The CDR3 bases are TGTGCCAGTAGTGCGGGACAGGCCTTTAACTATGGCTACCCCTTC.

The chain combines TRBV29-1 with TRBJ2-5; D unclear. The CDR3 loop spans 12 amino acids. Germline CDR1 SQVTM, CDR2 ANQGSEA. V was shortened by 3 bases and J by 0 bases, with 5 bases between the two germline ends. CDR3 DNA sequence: TGCAGCGTTGACCAGGACCAAGAGACCCAGTACTTC. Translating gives CSVDQDQETQYF.

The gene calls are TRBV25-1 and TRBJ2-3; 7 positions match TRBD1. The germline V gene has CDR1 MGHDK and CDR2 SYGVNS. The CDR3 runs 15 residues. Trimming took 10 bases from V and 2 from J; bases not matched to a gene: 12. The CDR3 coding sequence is TGTGCCACCAGGGGGTGGCAGGACATCACAGATACGCAGTATTTT. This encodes CATRGWQDITDTQYF.

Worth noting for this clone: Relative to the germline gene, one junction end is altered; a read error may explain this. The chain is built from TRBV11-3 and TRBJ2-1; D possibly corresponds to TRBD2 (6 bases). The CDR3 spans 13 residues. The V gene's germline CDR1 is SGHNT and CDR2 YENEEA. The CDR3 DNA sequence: TGTGCCAGCAGCCTAGACTGGCGGGGTGAGCAGTTCTTC. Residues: CASSLDWRGEQFF.

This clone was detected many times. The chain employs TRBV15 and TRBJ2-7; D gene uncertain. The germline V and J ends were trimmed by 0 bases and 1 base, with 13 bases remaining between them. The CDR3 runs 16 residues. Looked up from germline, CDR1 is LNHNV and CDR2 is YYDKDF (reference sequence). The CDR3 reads CATSRDLITGSYEQYF. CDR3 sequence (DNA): TGTGCCACCAGCAGAGATCTAATAACGGGTTCCTACGAGCAGTACTTC.

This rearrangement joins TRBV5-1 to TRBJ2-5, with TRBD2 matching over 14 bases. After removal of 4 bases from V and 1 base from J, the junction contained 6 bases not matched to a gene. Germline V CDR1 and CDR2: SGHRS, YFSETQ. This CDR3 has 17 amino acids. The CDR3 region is CASSRGGTSGGQETQYF. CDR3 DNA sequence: TGCGCCAGCAGCCGAGGAGGGACTAGCGGGGGCCAAGAGACCCAGTACTTC.

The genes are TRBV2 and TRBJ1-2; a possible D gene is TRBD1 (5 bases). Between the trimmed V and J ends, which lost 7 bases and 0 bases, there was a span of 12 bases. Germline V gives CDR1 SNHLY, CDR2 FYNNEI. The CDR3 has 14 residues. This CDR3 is CASMGGATNYGYTF. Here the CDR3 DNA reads TGTGCCAGCATGGGGGGTGCTACTAACTATGGCTACACCTTC.

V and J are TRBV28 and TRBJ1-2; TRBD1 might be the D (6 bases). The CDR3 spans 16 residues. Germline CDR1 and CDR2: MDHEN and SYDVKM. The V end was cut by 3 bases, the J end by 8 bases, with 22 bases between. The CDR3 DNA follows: TGTGCCAGCAGTTTTGGAGCAGGTGGGGTCACAGGGGGCTACACCTTC. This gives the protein CASSFGAGGVTGGYTF.

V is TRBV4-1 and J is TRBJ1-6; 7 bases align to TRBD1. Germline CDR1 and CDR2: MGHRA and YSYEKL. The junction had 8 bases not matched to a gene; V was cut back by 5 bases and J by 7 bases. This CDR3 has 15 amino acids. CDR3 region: CASSTRQGGNSPLHF. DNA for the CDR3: TGCGCCAGCAGCACCAGACAGGGTGGAAATTCACCCCTCCACTTT.

CDR3 nucleotides: TGCAGCACGGAAGGGGTGGGGAACACTGAAGCTTTCTTT. Amino acids: CSTEGVGNTEAFF. This chain links TRBV29-1 with TRBJ1-1; weak D call: TRBD1 (5 bases). The CDR3 sequence is 13 residues long. V was shortened by 8 bases and J by 1 base, with 14 bases between the two germline ends. CDR1 is SQVTM, CDR2 ANQGSEA, per germline. The complete variable domain, with remaining parts taken from reference TRBV29-1 and TRBJ1-1, reads SAVISQKPSRDICQRGTSLTIQCQVDSQVTMMFWYRQQPGQSLTLIATANQGSEATYESGFVIDKFPISRPNLTFSTLTVSNMSPEDSSIYLCSTEGVGNTEAFFGQGTRLTVV.

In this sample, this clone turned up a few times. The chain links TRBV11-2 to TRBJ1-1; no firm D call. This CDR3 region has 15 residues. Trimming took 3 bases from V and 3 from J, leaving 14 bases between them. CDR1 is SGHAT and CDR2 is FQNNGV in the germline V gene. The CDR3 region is CASSFPFGSYTEAFF. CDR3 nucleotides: TGTGCCAGCAGCTTCCCCTTCGGGAGCTACACTGAAGCTTTCTTT.

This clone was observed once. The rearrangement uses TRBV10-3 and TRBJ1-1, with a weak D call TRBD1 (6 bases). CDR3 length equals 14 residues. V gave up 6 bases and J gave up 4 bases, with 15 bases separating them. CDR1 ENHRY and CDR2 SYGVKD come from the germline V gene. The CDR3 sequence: CAISFSGEGTEAFF. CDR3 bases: TGTGCCATCAGCTTCTCAGGGGAGGGCACTGAAGCTTTCTTT.

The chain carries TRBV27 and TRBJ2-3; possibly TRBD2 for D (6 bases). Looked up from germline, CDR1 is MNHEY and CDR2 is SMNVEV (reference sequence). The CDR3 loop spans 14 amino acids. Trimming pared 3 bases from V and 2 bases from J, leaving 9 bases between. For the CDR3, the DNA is TGTGCCAGCAGTTTCCTAGCGAACACAGATACGCAGTATTTT. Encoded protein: CASSFLANTDTQYF.

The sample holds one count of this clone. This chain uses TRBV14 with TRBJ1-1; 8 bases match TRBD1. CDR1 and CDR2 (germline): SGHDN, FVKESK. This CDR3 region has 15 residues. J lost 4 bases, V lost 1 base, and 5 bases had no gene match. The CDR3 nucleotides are TGTGCCAGCAGCCAAGTACCCAGGGGGCTCACTGAAGCTTTCTTT. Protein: CASSQVPRGLTEAFF.

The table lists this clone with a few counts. The CDR3, as DNA: TGTGCCAGCAATTTCCGCGTAGAGGGCCAGCCCCAGCATTTT. This gives the protein CASNFRVEGQPQHF. The chain is built from TRBV6-6 and TRBJ1-5, with D unresolved. The germline gives CDR1 MNHNY, CDR2 SVGAGI (reference sequence). This CDR3 spans 14 amino acids. V was clipped by 7 bases and J by 7 bases, with 17 bases between them.

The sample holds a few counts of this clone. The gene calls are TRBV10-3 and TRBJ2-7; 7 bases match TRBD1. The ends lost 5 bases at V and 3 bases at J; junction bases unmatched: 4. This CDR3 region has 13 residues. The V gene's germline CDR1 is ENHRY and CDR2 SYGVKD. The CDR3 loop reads CAISHDRDYEQYF. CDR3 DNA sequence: TGTGCCATCAGTCACGACAGGGACTACGAGCAGTACTTC.

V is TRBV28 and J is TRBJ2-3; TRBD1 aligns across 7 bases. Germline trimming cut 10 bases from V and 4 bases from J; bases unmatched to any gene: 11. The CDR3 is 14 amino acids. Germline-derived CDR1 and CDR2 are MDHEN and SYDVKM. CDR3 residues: CANQKGGQSDTQYF. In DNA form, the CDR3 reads TGTGCCAACCAAAAAGGGGGCCAGTCAGATACGCAGTATTTT.